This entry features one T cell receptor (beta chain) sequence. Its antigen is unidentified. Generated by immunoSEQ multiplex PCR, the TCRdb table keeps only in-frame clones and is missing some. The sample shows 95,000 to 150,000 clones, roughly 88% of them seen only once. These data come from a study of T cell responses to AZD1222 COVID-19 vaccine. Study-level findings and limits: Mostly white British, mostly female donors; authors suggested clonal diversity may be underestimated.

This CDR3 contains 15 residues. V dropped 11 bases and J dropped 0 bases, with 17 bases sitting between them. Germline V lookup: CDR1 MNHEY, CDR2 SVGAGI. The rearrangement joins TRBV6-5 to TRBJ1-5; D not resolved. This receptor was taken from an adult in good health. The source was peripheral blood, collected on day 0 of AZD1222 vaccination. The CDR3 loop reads CAATSLSYSNQPQHF. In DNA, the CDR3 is TGTGCCGCCACCTCGCTCTCTTATAGCAATCAGCCCCAGCATTTT.